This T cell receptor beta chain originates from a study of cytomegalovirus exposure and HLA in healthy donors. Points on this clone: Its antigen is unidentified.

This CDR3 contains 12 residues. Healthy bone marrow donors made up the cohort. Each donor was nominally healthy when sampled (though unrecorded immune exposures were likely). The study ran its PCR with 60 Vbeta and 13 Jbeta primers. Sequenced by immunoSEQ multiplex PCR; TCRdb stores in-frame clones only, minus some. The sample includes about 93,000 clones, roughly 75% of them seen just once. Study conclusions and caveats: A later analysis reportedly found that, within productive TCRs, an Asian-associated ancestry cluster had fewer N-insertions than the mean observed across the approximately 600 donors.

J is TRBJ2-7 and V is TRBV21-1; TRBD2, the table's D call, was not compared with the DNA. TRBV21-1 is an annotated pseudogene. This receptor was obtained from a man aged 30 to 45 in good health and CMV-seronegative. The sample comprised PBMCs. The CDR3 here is CASSLEGYEQYF. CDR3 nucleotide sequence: TGTGCCAGCAGCCTGGAGGGGTACGAGCAGTACTTC.